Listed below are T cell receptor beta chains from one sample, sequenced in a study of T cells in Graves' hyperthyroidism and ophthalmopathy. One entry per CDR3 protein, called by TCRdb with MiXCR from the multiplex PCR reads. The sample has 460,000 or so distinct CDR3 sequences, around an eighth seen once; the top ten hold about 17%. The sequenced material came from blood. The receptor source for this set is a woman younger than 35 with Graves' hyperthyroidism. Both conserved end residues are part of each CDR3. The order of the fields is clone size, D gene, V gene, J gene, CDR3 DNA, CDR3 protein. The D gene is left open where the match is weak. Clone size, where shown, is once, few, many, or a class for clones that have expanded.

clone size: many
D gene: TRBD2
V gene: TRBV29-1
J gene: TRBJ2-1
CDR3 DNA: TGCAGCGTTGAAGATCGTCGGCGGGGGGACCTCAATGAGCAGTTCTTC
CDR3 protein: CSVEDRRRGDLNEQFF

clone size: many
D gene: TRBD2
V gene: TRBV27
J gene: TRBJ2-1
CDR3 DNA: TGTGCCAGCAGTCGAGGGACTAGATACAATGAGCAGTTCTTC
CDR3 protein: CASSRGTRYNEQFF

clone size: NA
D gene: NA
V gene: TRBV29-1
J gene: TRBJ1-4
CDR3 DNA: TGCAGCGTTGAAGAGGGGTCGGGGTATAATGAAAAACTGTTTTTT
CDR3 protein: CSVEEGSGYNEKLFF

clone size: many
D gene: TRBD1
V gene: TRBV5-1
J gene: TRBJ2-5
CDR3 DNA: TGCGCCAGCAGCGGTGACAGGGCCCAAGAGACCCAGTACTTC
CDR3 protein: CASSGDRAQETQYF

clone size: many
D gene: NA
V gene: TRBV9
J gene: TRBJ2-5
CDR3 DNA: TGTGCCAGCAGCGTAGGTAGCGGAAATCACCAAGAGACCCAGTACTTC
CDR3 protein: CASSVGSGNHQETQYF

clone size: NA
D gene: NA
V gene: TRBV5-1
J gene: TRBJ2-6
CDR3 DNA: TGCGCCAGCAGCTTGGACAGCCTCCAGGTCGCTGGGGCCAACGTCCTGACTTTC
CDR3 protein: CASSLDSLQVAGANVLTF

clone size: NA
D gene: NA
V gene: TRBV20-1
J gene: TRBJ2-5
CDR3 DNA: TGCAGTGCTAGGGGGCAACAAGAGACCCAGTACTTC
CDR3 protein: CSARGQQETQYF

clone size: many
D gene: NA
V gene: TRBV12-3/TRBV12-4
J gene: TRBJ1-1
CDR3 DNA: TGTGCCAGCAGTTTATACAGGGAAGCTTTCTTT
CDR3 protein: CASSLYREAFF

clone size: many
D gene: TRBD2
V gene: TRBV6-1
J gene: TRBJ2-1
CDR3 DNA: TGTGCCAGCAGTAGACTAGCGGGAATACTCACGGATCGAGATGAGCAGTTCTTC
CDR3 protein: CASSRLAGILTDRDEQFF

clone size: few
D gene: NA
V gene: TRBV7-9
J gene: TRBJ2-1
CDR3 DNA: TGTGCCAGCAGCTCCGTAGCCGCCTGGGACTTGGGGGACAATGAGCAGTTCTTC
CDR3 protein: CASSSVAAWDLGDNEQFF

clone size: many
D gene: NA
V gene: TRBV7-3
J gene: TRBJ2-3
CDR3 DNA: TGTGCCAGCAGCCTCAGAAAGACAGATACGCAGTATTTT
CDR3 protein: CASSLRKTDTQYF

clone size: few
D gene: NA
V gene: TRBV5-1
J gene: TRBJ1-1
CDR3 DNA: TGCGCCAGCAGCTTTAACGTTGGGGACACTGAAGCTTTCTTT
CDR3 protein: CASSFNVGDTEAFF

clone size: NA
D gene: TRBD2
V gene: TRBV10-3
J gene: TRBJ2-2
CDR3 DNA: TGTGCCATCACCCCGGGAGGGCATAACACCGGGGAGCTGTTTTTT
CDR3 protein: CAITPGGHNTGELFF

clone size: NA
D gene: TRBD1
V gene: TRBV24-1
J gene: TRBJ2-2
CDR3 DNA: TGTGCCACCAGTGATTCAATTGACAGGGCCTCCGCCGGGGAGCTGTTTTTT
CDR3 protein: CATSDSIDRASAGELFF

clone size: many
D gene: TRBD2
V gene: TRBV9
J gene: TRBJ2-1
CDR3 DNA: TGTGCCAGCAGCGTAGCGGGGACTACTGGAGGCTACAATGAGCAGTTCTTC
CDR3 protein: CASSVAGTTGGYNEQFF

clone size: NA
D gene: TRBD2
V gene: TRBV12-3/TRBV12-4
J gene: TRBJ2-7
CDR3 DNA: TGTGCCAGCAGTGGGGGACTAGCGGGAGGGCCGGCCTACGAGCAGTACTTC
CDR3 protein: CASSGGLAGGPAYEQYF

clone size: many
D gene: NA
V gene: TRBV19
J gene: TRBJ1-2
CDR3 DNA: TGTGCCAGTAGATCACAGCATAACTATGGCTACACCTTC
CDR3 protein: CASRSQHNYGYTF

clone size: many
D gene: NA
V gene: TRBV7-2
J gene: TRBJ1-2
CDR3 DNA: TGTGCCAGCAGCCCCGACAGGAGGGATTTAAGCGGCTACACCTTC
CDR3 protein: CASSPDRRDLSGYTF

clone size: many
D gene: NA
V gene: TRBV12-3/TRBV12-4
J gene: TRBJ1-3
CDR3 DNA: TGTGCCAGCAGTTTCGGCGCCCCCTCTGGAAACACCATATATTTT
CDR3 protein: CASSFGAPSGNTIYF

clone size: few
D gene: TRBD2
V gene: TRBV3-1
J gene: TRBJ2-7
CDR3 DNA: TGTGCCAGCAGTCTGACTAGCGGGAGGAATAACGAGCAGTACTTC
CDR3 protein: CASSLTSGRNNEQYF

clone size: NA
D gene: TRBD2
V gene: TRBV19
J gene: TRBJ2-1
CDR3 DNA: TGTGCCAGTAGTAGCGGGAGCCCCAATGAGCAGTTCTTC
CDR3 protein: CASSSGSPNEQFF

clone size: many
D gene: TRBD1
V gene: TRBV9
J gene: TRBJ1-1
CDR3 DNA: TGTGCCAGCAGCCCCGGACAGGGGAGGCGGGAAGCTTTCTTT
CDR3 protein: CASSPGQGRREAFF

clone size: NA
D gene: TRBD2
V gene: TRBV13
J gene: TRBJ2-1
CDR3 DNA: TGTGCCAGCACGCCTAGCGGGAGGGCCGGGAATGAGCAGTTCTTC
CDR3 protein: CASTPSGRAGNEQFF

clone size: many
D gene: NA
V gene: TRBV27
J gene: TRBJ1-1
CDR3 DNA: TGTGCCAGCACCCCGACAGGAGTGAACACTGAAGCTTTCTTT
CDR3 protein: CASTPTGVNTEAFF

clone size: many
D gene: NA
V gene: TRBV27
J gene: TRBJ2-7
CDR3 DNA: TGTGCCAGCACCTTGGGACCCTACGAGCAGTACTTC
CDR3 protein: CASTLGPYEQYF

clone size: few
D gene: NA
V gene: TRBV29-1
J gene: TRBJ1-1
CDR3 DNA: TGCAGCGGCCGACCGTCGAACACTGAAGCTTTCTTT
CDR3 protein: CSGRPSNTEAFF

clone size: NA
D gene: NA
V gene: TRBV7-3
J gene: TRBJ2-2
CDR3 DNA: TGTGCCAGCAGCTTAATCCCTTACACCGGGGAGCTGTTTTTT
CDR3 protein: CASSLIPYTGELFF

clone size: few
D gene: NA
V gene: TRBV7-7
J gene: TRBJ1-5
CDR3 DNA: TGTGCCAGCAGCAAAAGGGGAACACCCGAAAGGGAGCGGCCCCAGCATTTT
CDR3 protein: CASSKRGTPERERPQHF

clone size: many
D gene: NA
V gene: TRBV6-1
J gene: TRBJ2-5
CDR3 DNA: TGTGCCAGCAGTGAATGGTGGGCAGGGAGAGAGACCCAGTACTTC
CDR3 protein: CASSEWWAGRETQYF

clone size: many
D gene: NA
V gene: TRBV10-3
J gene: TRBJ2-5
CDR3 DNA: TGTGCCATCAGTGAAGGGCCGCCCCCGTTGGGTGAGACCCAGTACTTC
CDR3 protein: CAISEGPPPLGETQYF

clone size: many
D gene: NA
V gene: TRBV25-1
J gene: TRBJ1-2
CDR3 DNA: TGTGCCAGCAGTCCTCACAAACCAACTTACACTAACTATGGCTACACCTTC
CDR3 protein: CASSPHKPTYTNYGYTF

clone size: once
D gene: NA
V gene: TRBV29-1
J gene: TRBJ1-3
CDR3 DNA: TGCAGCCCCAGGGTCCGGAACGCCATATATTTT
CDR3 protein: CSPRVRNAIYF

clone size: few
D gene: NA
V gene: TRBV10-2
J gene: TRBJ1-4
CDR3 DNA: TGCGCCACGCATGCAGATGGCTTTGAAAAACTGTTTTTT
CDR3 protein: CATHADGFEKLFF

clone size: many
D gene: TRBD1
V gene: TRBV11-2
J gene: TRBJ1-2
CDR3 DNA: TGTGCCAGCAGCTTCCTCTCCGACAGGGGCGGCTACACCTTC
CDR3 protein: CASSFLSDRGGYTF

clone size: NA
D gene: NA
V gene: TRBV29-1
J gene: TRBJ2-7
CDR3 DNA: TGCAGCGTTCAGGATTACGAGCAGTACTTC
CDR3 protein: CSVQDYEQYF

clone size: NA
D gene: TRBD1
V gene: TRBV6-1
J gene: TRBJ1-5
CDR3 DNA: TGTGCCAGCAGTGACGGACAGGGAAGCAATCAGCCCCAGCATTTT
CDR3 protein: CASSDGQGSNQPQHF

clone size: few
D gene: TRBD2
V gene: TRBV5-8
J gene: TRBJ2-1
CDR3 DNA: TGTGCCAGCAGTTCTCTAGCGGTGATATCCTACAATGAGCAGTTCTTC
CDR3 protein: CASSSLAVISYNEQFF

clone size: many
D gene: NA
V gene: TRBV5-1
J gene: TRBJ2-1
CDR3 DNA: TGCGCCAGCAGCTTGGACGTCTACAATGAGCAGTTCTTC
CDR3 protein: CASSLDVYNEQFF

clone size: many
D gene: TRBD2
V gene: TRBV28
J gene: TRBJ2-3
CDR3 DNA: TGTGCCAGCAGTTTAGCGACTAGCGGGGGCACAGATACGCAGTATTTT
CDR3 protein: CASSLATSGGTDTQYF

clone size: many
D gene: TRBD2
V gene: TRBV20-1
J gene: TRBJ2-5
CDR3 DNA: TGCAGTGCTAAACCTCTTTTAGGGACTAGCGGGGGGCGGGAAGAGACCCAGTACTTC
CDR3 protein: CSAKPLLGTSGGREETQYF

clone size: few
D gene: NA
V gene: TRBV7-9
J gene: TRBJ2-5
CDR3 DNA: TGTGCCAGCAGCCCTGAACAAGCCCAAGAGACCCAGTACTTC
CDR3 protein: CASSPEQAQETQYF

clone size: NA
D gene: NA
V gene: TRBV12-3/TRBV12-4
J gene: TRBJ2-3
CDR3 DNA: TGTGCCAGCAGTTTAGAGGCGGGGTGGGACACAGATACGCAGTATTTT
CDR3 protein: CASSLEAGWDTDTQYF

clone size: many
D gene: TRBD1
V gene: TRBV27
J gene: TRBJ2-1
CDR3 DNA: TGTGCCAGCAGTTTATCCCGCAACCCCCGGACAGGGAAGGCCTACAATGAGCAGTTCTTC
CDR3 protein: CASSLSRNPRTGKAYNEQFF

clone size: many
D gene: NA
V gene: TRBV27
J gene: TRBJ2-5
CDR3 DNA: TGTGCCAGCAGTTTATCGCCGGGGCAGGGGAGAGGAGAGACCCAGTACTTC
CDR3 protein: CASSLSPGQGRGETQYF

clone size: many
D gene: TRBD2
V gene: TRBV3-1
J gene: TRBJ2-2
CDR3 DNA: TGTGCCAGCAGCCTAGAGACTAGCGGGCCGAACACCGGGGAGCTGTTTTTT
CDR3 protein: CASSLETSGPNTGELFF

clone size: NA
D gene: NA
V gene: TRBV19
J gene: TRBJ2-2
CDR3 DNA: TGTGCCAGTAGTAGCAGTTTCCCCCCTAACACCGGGGAGCTGTTTTTT
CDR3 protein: CASSSSFPPNTGELFF

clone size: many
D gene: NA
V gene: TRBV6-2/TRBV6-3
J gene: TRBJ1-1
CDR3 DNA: TGTGCCAGCAGCTCTCGAGTGTACACTGAAGCTTTCTTT
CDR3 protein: CASSSRVYTEAFF

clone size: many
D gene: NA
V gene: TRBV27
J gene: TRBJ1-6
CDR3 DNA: TGTGCCAGCAGTTTCACAGGGCCGGGGAATTCACCCCTCCACTTT
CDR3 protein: CASSFTGPGNSPLHF

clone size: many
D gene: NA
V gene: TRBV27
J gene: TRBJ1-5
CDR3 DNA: TGTGCCAGCAGTTTGGGTGTAATCCAGCCCCAGCATTTT
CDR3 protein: CASSLGVIQPQHF

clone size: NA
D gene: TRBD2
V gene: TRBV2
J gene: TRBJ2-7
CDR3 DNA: TGTGCCAGCTCTGGGACTAGCGGGTCGGAAACCTACGAGCAGTACTTC
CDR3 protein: CASSGTSGSETYEQYF

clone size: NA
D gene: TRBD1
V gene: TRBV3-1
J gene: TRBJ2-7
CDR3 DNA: TGTGCCAGCAGCCAAGCGGGACAGGGGCACTACGAGCAGTACTTC
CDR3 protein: CASSQAGQGHYEQYF

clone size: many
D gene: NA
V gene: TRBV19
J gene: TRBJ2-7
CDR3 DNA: TGTGCCAGTAGAGCTGGAGGACGAGGGGGAGAGCAGTACTTC
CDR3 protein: CASRAGGRGGEQYF

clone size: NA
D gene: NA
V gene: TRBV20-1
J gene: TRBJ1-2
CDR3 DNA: TGCAGTGCTAGACCCGGGACACGCTATGGCTACACCTTC
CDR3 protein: CSARPGTRYGYTF

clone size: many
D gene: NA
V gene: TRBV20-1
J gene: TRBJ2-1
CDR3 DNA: TGCAGTGCTAGGCCTCCCACGGGGGACCCCTACAATGAGCAGTTCTTC
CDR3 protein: CSARPPTGDPYNEQFF

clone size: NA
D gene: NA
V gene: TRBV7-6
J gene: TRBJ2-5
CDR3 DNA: TGTGCCAGCAGCTTCAGTCTGGGGCCGGAGACCCAGTACTTC
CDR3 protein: CASSFSLGPETQYF

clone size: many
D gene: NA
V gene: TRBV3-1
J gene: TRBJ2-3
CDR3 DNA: TGTGCCAGCAGTTCCGTCACAGATACGCAGTATTTT
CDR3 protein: CASSSVTDTQYF

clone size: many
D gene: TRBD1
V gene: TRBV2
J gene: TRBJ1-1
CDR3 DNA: TGTGCCAGCAGCGCCAGGGGGGGGGATACAACTGAAGCTTTCTTT
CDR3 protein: CASSARGGDTTEAFF

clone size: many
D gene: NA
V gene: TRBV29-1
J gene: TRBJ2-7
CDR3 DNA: TGCAGCGGTGGAGGGTCCGACTTATACGAGCAGTACTTC
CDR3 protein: CSGGGSDLYEQYF

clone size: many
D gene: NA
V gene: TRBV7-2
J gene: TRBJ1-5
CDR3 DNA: TGTGCCAGCAGCTTAGCAGTTCCCCGAGGGCCCCAGCATTTT
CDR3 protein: CASSLAVPRGPQHF